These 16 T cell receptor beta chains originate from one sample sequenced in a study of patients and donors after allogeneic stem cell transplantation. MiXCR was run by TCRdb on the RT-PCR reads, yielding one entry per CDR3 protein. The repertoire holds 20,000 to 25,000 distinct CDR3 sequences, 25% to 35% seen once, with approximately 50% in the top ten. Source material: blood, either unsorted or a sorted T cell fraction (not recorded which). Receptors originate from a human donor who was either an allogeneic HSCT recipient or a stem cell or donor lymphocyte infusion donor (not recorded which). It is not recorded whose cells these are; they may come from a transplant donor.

Here the CDR3 reads CASSLDGSGANVLTF. CDR3 bases: TGTGCCAGCAGTTTAGATGGCTCTGGGGCCAACGTCCTGACTTTC. The V call is TRBV27, the J call TRBJ2-6; D is ambiguous. The CDR3 length is 15 residues. Germline-derived CDR1 and CDR2 are MNHEY and SMNVEV (reference sequence). V gave up 2 bases and J gave up 0 bases, with 5 bases separating them.

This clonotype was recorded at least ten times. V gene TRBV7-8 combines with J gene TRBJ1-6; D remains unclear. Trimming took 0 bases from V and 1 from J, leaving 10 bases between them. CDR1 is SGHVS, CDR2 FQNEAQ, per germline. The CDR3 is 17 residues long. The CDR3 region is CASSLARYDSYNSPLHF. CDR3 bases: TGTGCCAGCAGCTTAGCGCGATACGATTCCTATAATTCACCCCTCCACTTT.

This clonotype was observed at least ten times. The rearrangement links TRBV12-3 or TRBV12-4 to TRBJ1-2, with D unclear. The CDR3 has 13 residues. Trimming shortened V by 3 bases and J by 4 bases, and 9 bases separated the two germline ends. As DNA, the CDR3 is TGTGCCAGCAGTTTTCAGGTCGGCTATGGCTACACCTTC. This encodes CASSFQVGYGYTF.

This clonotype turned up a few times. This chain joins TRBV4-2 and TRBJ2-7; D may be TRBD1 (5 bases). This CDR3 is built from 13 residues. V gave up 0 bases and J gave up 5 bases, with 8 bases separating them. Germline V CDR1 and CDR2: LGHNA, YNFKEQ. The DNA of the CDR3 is TGTGCCAGCAGCCAAGAGGGGCAGCACGAGCAGTACTTC. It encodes CASSQEGQHEQYF.

In nucleotides, the CDR3 is TGCAGTGCTAGGGGCCGGGACAGGGAATCACCCCTCCACTTT. It translates to CSARGRDRESPLHF. This rearrangement joins TRBV20-1 to TRBJ1-6, with 9 nucleotides matching TRBD1. The CDR3 spans 14 residues. Germline trimming cut 3 bases from V and 10 bases from J; bases unmatched to any gene: 7. Germline CDR1 DFQATT, CDR2 SNEGSKA (reference sequence).

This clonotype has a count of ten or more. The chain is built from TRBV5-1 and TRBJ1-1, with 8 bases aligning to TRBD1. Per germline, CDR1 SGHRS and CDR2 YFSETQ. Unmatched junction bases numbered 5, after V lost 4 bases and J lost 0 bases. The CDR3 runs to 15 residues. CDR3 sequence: CASSDRGTMNTEAFF. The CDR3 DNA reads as TGCGCCAGCAGCGACAGGGGCACCATGAACACTGAAGCTTTCTTT.

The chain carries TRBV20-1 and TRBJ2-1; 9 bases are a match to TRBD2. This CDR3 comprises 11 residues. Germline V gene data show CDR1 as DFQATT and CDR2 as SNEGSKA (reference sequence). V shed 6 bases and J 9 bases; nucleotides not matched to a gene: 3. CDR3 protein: CSALAGVEQFF. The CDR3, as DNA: TGCAGTGCGTTAGCGGGGGTTGAGCAGTTCTTC.

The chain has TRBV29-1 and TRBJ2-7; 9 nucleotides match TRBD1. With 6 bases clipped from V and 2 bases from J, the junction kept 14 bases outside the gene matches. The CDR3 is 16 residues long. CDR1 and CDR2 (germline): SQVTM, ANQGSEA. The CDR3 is CSVDDPGDRDTYEQYV. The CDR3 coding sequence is TGCAGCGTCGACGACCCCGGGGACAGGGATACCTACGAGCAGTACGTC.

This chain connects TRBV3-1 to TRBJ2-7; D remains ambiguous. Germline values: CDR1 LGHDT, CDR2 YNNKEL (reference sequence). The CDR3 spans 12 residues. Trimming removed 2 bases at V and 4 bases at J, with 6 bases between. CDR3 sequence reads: CASSQLPYEQYF. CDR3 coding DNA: TGTGCCAGCAGCCAATTGCCGTACGAGCAGTACTTC.

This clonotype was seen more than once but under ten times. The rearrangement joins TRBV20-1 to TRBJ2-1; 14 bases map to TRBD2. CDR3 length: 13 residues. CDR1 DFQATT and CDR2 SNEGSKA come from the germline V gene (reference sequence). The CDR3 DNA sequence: TGCAGCCGACTAGCGGGGGGGGTCAATGAGCAGTTCTTC. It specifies CSRLAGGVNEQFF.

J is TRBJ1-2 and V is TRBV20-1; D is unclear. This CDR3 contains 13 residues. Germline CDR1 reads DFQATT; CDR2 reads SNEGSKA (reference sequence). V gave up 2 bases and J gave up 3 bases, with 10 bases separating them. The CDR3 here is CSARPEIDYGYTF. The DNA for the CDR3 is TGCAGTGCTAGACCGGAGATTGACTATGGCTACACCTTC.

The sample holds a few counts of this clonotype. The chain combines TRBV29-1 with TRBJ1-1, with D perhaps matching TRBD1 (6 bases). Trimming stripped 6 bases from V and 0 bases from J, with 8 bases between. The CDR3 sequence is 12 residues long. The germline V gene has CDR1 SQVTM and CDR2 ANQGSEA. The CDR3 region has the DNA TGCAGCGTGGACAGCCTGAACACTGAAGCTTTCTTT. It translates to CSVDSLNTEAFF.

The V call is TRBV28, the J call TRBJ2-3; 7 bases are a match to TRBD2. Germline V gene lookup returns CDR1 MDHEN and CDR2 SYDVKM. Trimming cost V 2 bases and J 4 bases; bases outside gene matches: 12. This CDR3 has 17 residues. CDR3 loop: CASSLGYSGARADTQYF. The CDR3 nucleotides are TGTGCCAGCAGTTTAGGGTACAGCGGGGCAAGAGCAGATACGCAGTATTTT.

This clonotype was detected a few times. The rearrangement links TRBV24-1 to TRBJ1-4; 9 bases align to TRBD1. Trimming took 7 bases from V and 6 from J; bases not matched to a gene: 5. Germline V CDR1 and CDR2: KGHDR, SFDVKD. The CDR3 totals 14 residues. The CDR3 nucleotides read TGTGCCACCAGCCCGGGACAGGGATATGAAAAACTGTTTTTT. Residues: CATSPGQGYEKLFF.

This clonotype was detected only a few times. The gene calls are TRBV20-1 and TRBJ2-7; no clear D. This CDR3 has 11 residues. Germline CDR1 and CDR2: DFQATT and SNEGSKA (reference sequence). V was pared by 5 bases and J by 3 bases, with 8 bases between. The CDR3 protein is CSASKYYEQYF. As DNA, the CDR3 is TGCAGTGCTTCCAAGTACTACGAGCAGTACTTC.

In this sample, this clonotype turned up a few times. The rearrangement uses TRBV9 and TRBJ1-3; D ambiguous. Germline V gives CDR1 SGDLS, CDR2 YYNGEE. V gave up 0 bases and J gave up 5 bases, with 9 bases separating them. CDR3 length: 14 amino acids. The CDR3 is CASSVDGPRNTIYF. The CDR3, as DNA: TGTGCCAGCAGCGTAGATGGGCCCCGAAACACCATATATTTT.